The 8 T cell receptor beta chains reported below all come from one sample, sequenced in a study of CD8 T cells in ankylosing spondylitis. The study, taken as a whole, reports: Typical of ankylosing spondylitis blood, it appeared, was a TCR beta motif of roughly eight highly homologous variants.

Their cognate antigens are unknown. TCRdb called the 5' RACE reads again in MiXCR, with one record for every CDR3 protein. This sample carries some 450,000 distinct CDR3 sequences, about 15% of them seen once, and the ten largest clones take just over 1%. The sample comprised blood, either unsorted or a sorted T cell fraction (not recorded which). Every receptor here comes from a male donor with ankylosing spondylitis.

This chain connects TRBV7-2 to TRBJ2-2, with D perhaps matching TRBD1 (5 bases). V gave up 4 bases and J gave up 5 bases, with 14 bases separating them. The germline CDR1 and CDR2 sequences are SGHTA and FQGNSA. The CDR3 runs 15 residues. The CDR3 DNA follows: TGTGCCAGCAGCTCCTTCCAGGGATTAACCGGGGAGCTGTTTTTT. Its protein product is CASSSFQGLTGELFF.

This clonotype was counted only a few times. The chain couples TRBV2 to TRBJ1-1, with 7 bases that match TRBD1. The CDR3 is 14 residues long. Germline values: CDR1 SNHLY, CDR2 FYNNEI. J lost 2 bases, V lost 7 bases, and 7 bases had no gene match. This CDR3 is CASTPGQPNTEAFF. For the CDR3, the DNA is TGTGCCAGCACCCCGGGACAGCCTAACACTGAAGCTTTCTTT.

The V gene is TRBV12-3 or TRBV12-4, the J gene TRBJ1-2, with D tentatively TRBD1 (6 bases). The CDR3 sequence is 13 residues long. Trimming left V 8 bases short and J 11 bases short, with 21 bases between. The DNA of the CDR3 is TGTGCCAGCCGGCAACAGGGAATTGTCTATTACACCTTC. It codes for CASRQQGIVYYTF.

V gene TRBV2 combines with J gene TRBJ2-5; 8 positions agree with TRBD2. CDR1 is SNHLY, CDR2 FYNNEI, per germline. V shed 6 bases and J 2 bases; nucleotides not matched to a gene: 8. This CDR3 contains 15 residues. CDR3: CASRDNSGTQETQYF. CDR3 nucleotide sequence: TGTGCCAGCAGAGATAATAGCGGGACTCAAGAGACCCAGTACTTC.

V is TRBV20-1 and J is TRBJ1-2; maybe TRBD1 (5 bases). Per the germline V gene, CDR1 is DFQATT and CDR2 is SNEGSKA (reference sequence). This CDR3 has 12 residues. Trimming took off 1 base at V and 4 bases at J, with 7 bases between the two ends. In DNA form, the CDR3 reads TGCAGTGCTAGAGTGGGGGGCTATGGCTACACCTTC. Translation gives CSARVGGYGYTF.

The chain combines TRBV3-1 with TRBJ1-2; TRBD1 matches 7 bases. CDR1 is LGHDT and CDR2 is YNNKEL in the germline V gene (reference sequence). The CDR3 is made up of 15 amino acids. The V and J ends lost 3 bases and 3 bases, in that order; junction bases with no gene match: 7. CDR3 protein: CASSHSGTADYGYTF. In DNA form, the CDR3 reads TGTGCCAGCAGCCACTCCGGGACAGCCGACTATGGCTACACCTTC.

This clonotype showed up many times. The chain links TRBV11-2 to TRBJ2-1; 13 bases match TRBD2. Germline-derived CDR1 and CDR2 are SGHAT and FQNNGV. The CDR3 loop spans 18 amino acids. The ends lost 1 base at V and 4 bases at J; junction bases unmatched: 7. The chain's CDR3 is CASSLGFRGLAGYNEQFF. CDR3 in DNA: TGTGCCAGCAGCTTAGGGTTCAGGGGACTAGCGGGATACAATGAGCAGTTCTTC.

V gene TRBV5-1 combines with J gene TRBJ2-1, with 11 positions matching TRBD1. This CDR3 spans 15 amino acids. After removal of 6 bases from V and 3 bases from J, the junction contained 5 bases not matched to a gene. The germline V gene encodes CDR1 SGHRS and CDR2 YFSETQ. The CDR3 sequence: CASTMGTGGYNEQFF. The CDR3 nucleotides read TGCGCCAGCACCATGGGGACAGGGGGCTACAATGAGCAGTTCTTC.